Reported below is one TCR beta chain. The V and J ends lost 5 bases and 0 bases, in that order; junction bases with no gene match: 5. The germline CDR1 and CDR2 sequences are SGHTA and FQGNSA. The CDR3 covers 16 residues. The record originates from a study of blood T cell repertoires in COVID-19. For the study at large: Nucleic acid was either cDNA or gDNA, and it came from T cells, B-cell-depleted T cells, or PBMCs.

Sequencing used immunoSEQ multiplex PCR; TCRdb keeps in-frame clones, though not all of them. The sample carries 360,000 or so clones, roughly 90% recorded once. Assignments of participants to cohorts depended upon their own reported clinical history. The receptor's source is a woman aged 25 to 39 who had been exposed to COVID-19. The rearrangement links TRBV7-2 to TRBJ2-7; 12 bases align to TRBD2. The sample consisted of PBMCs or T cells enriched from blood (not recorded which). This CDR3 reads CASSTATSGSSYEQYF. CDR3 coding DNA: TGTGCCAGCAGCACCGCGACTAGCGGGAGCTCCTACGAGCAGTACTTC.